The source of this T cell receptor (beta chain) is a study of CD8+ T cells in alopecia areata. This clone was detected once. In each case, RNA was isolated and then reverse transcribed into cDNA as the sequencing template. Here immunoSEQ multiplex PCR was the method, and the copy in TCRdb shows in-frame clones only, minus some. This table holds 200,000 or so clones, approximately 60% found once. The clonotype originates from a human donor in good health. The specimen sequenced was CD8+ T cells sorted from blood.

This chain's CDR3 is CAWRATGDYGYTF. In DNA, the CDR3 is TGTGCCTGGAGGGCCACAGGGGACTATGGCTACACCTTC. V and J are TRBV30 and TRBJ1-2, with 7 bases fitting TRBD1. Germline assignment: CDR1 GTSNPN and CDR2 SVGIG (reference sequence). V lost 3 bases, J lost 3 bases, and 4 bases stayed unmatched. This CDR3 region has 13 residues.